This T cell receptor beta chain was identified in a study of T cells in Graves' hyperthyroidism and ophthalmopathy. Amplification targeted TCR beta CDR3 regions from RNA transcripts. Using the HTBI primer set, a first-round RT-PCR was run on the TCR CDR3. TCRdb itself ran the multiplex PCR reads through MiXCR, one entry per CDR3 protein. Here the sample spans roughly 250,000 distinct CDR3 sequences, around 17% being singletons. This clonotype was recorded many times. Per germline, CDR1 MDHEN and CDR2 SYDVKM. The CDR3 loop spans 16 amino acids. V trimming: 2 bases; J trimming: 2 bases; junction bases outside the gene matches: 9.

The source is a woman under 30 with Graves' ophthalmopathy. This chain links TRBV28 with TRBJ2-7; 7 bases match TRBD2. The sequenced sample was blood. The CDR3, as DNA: TGTGCCAGCAGTTTAGGGGCTAGCGGACCCCCCTACGAGCAGTACTTC. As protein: CASSLGASGPPYEQYF.